The rows below give T cell receptor beta chains drawn from one sample of a study of cytomegalovirus exposure and HLA in healthy donors. Method: immunoSEQ multiplex PCR; TCRdb's copy keeps in-frame clones and lacks some. The sample lists approximately 39,000 clones, approximately 70% occurring once. The sample was PBMCs. These receptors were obtained from a man aged 30 to 39 in good health and CMV-seronegative. CDR3s include the opening cysteine and the closing phenylalanine or tryptophan. Each record gives: J gene, D gene, V gene, clone size, CDR3 DNA, CDR3 protein. A D gene is named only where the DNA matches it firmly. Clone size is stated in some rows and not others, as once, few, many or a class when expanded.

>TRBJ1-2|NA|TRBV10-3|few
TGTGCCATCAGTGAGCCCGAGACGGGACTCTATGGCTACACCTTC
CAISEPETGLYGYTF
>TRBJ1-2|TRBD1|TRBV5-1|NA
TGCGCCAGCAGCTTATGGACAGGGGGGCATGGCTACACCTTC
CASSLWTGGHGYTF
>TRBJ2-7|NA|TRBV5-1|NA
TGCGCCAGCAGCTTAACGACAGGTACCCTAACCTACGAGCAGTACTTC
CASSLTTGTLTYEQYF
>TRBJ2-5|NA|TRBV29-1|NA
TGCAGCGTTTTAGAGTACCAAGAGACCCAGTACTTC
CSVLEYQETQYF
>TRBJ2-7|TRBD1|TRBV18|once
TGTGCCAGCTCCCCCAGGACAGGGAGCGACGAGCAGTACTTC
CASSPRTGSDEQYF
>TRBJ2-1|NA|TRBV6-5|few
TGTGCCAGCAGACCCTACTGGACACTGACCAATGAGCAGTTCTTC
CASRPYWTLTNEQFF
>TRBJ1-4|NA|TRBV7-9|NA
TGTGCCAGCAGCTTAGGACAGTCTGATGAAAAACTGTTTTTT
CASSLGQSDEKLFF
>TRBJ1-5|NA|TRBV2|few
TGTGCCAGCACCTTCGACAGATGGGGCAATCAGCCCCAGCATTTT
CASTFDRWGNQPQHF
>TRBJ2-1|TRBD2|TRBV7-9|medium-sized
TGTGCCAGCAGCTCTAAACGACTAGCGGGGGGGTACAATGAGCAGTTCTTC
CASSSKRLAGGYNEQFF
>TRBJ1-1|NA|TRBV19|few
TGTGCCAGTAGTATAGCAGGGATTCAGAGGAACACTGAAGCTTTCTTT
CASSIAGIQRNTEAFF
>TRBJ1-2|NA|TRBV7-8|NA
TGTGCCAGCAGCTTAGCGTTGACAGCAGATGGCTACACCTTC
CASSLALTADGYTF
>TRBJ2-2|TRBD2|TRBV4-2|NA
TGTGCCAGCAGCCAAGACACTAGCGGGAGGTCCCCCACCGGGGAGCTGTTTTTT
CASSQDTSGRSPTGELFF
>TRBJ1-1|NA|TRBV6-5|NA
TGTGCCAGCAGTGTAGGGGAGGTGAATCCTGAAGCTTTCTTT
CASSVGEVNPEAFF
>TRBJ2-7|TRBD1|TRBV11-1|NA
TGTGCCAGCAGCGTACAGGGGGCTGCATACGAGCAGTACTTC
CASSVQGAAYEQYF
>TRBJ2-3|NA|TRBV7-7|NA
TGTGCTAGCAGCTTACGGTTGACAACTCTGCAGTATTTT
CASSLRLTTLQYF
>TRBJ1-1|NA|TRBV28|NA
TGTGCCAGCAGGCAGGGGACCACTGAAGCTTTCTTT
CASRQGTTEAFF
>TRBJ1-1|TRBD1|TRBV5-1|NA
TGCGCCAGCAGCCGACAGGGGAACACTGAAGCTTTCTTT
CASSRQGNTEAFF
>TRBJ2-7|TRBD1|TRBV4-2|few
TGTGCCAGCAGCCATCCGGACAGGGAGCAGTACTTC
CASSHPDREQYF
>TRBJ2-1|TRBD2|TRBV27|NA
TGTGCCAGCAGTTCGGGACTAGCGGGTTTACAGTTCTTC
CASSSGLAGLQFF
>TRBJ2-7|TRBD2|TRBV4-1|NA
TGCGCCAGCAGCCAAGACGTTCTCTTCGGGAGGAACTACGAGCAGTACTTC
CASSQDVLFGRNYEQYF
>TRBJ1-1|NA|TRBV10-1|few
TGCGCCAGCAGTGAAAGTCCGGGGGGACGTATCGAAGCTTTCTTT
CASSESPGGRIEAFF
>TRBJ2-3|NA|TRBV6-5|NA
TGTGCCAGCAGTTACTCTATGACAGACACAGATACGCAGTATTTT
CASSYSMTDTDTQYF
>TRBJ2-5|TRBD1|TRBV11-2|few
TGTGCCAGTAAAGAACAGGGGGCGAAGGAGACCCAGTACTTC
CASKEQGAKETQYF
>TRBJ2-3|TRBD2|TRBV2|once
TGTGCCACCCCCCCCGGGCGGGGGGGCTCCCCAACAGATACGCAGTATTTT
CATPPGRGGSPTDTQYF
>TRBJ2-5|NA|TRBV7-7|once
TGTGCTAGCAGCTTAAACAGGAAAGAGACCCAGTACTTC
CASSLNRKETQYF
>TRBJ1-6|NA|TRBV4-1|NA
TGCGCCAGCAGCCACCTCTGGGGGGGACGGGGTTCACCCCTCCACTTT
CASSHLWGGRGSPLHF
>TRBJ1-2|NA|TRBV28|NA
TGTGCCAGCAGTTCGGTGCTCGGAGATGGCTACACCTTC
CASSSVLGDGYTF
>TRBJ2-5|TRBD2|TRBV7-9|NA
TGTGCCAGCAGCTTAGGGGCGGGAGGGATCGAGACCCAGTACTTC
CASSLGAGGIETQYF
>TRBJ1-2|NA|TRBV7-9|NA
TGTGCCAGCAGCCGGGCGGGGGCAGAATCTGGCTACACCTTC
CASSRAGAESGYTF
>TRBJ2-1|TRBD2|TRBV7-9|NA
TGTGCCAGCAGCTACCCAAGCGGTAGCGGGGCCTACAATGAGCAGTTCTTC
CASSYPSGSGAYNEQFF
>TRBJ2-7|TRBD1|TRBV11-1|NA
TGTGCCAGCAGCCCGGGACAGGGTATTGACGAGCAGTACTTC
CASSPGQGIDEQYF
>TRBJ1-5|NA|TRBV28|NA
TGTGCCAGCAGCCCGGGGGGTAGCAATCAGCCCCAGCATTTT
CASSPGGSNQPQHF
>TRBJ2-3|NA|TRBV4-1|NA
TGCGCCAGCAGCCAAACCCCGACTCGGGCAGATACGCAGTATTTT
CASSQTPTRADTQYF
>TRBJ1-2|TRBD1|TRBV29-1|NA
TGCAGCGCCGCCGACAGGGCCCATGGCTACACCTTC
CSAADRAHGYTF
>TRBJ2-7|NA|TRBV5-6|NA
TGTGCCAGCAGCTTGGGAGAATACGAGCAGTACTTC
CASSLGEYEQYF
>TRBJ1-6|TRBD1|TRBV6-5|NA
TGTGCCAGCAGAGACAGGGATAGCTATAATTCACCCCTCCACTTT
CASRDRDSYNSPLHF
>TRBJ2-7|NA|TRBV6-5|few
TGTGCCACCCCCCTGGCAGGAACCTCCTACGAGCAGTACTTC
CATPLAGTSYEQYF
>TRBJ1-1|TRBD1|TRBV4-1|NA
TGCGCCAGCAGCCAAGGACAGGGGACGGACACTGAAGCTTTCTTT
CASSQGQGTDTEAFF
>TRBJ2-1|NA|TRBV4-1|NA
TGCGCCAGCAGCACCTACCGCCCCAATGAGCAGTTCTTC
CASSTYRPNEQFF
>TRBJ2-7|NA|TRBV5-4|few
TGTGCCAGCAGCTTGGATCAGGGGTACGAGCAGTACTTC
CASSLDQGYEQYF
>TRBJ1-2|NA|TRBV4-1|NA
TGCGCCAGCAGCCAAGATTTGAGAGAGAGGGGCTACACCTTC
CASSQDLRERGYTF
>TRBJ2-5|TRBD2|TRBV2|NA
TGTGCCAGCGAGGGCGGCGGGGGGGTTGCCGAGACCCAGTACTTC
CASEGGGGVAETQYF
>TRBJ2-5|TRBD2|TRBV5-1|few
TGCGCCAGCAGCTCGATAACTACGACTAGCGGGGGGCTTCTCTCCCAGTACTTC
CASSSITTTSGGLLSQYF
>TRBJ2-1|TRBD2|TRBV13|NA
TGTGCCAGCAGCTTCAGGACTAGCGGGTTCCCCTCCTACAATGAGCAGTTCTTC
CASSFRTSGFPSYNEQFF
>TRBJ1-3|NA|TRBV4-1|NA
TGCGCCAGCAGCCAAGACCCGGTAAATCGTGGAAACACCATATATTTT
CASSQDPVNRGNTIYF
>TRBJ2-2|NA|TRBV7-2|NA
TGTGCCAGCAGCTCAACCGCTTATGTCGGGTATGGTAGCACCGGGGAGCTGTTTTTT
CASSSTAYVGYGSTGELFF
>TRBJ1-1|TRBD1|TRBV29-1|few
TGCAGCGGCGTAGAACAGGGGATCACAGCTTTCTTT
CSGVEQGITAFF
>TRBJ2-5|NA|TRBV29-1|few
TGCAGCGTTGAACTAGCAAGAGAGACCCAGTACTTC
CSVELARETQYF
>TRBJ2-7|NA|TRBV7-9|once
TGTGCCAGCAGCTCCGCGAATTCCTACGAGCAGTACTTC
CASSSANSYEQYF
>TRBJ2-7|TRBD1|TRBV5-1|NA
TGCGCCAGCAGCCGGGGAGGGACAGGGGGCGTCGAGCAGTACTTC
CASSRGGTGGVEQYF
>TRBJ1-5|TRBD1|TRBV6-5|few
TGTGCCAGCAGTACTGGGACAGGCAATCAGCCCCAGCATTTT
CASSTGTGNQPQHF
>TRBJ1-5|TRBD1|TRBV4-3|NA
TGCGCCAGCAGCCAAGATTTGGACAGGGGGATCAGGCAGCCCCAGCATTTT
CASSQDLDRGIRQPQHF
>TRBJ2-7|NA|TRBV4-3|NA
TGCGCCAGCAGCCAAGGCCCAGAGGGCCCCTACGAGCAGTACTTC
CASSQGPEGPYEQYF
>TRBJ2-5|NA|TRBV5-4|NA
TGTGCCAGCAGCTTGTTCACAGGTCACCAAGAGACCCAGTACTTC
CASSLFTGHQETQYF
>TRBJ1-4|TRBD1|TRBV4-1|once
TGCGCCAGCAGCCAGGGGACAGCACCTAATGAAAAACTGTTTTTT
CASSQGTAPNEKLFF
>TRBJ1-1|NA|TRBV14|few
TGTGCCAGCAGCCCCCGACAGGTTAAGAACACTGAAGCTTTCTTT
CASSPRQVKNTEAFF
>TRBJ1-1|NA|TRBV7-6|once
TGTGCCAGCAGCCAGAACCCCGGGGGGCGTAATTCCGGCACTGAAGCTTTCTTT
CASSQNPGGRNSGTEAFF
>TRBJ2-1|TRBD2|TRBV28|NA
TGTGCCAGCAGCTACGCGACTAGCGGTAGGAATGAGCAGTTCTTC
CASSYATSGRNEQFF
>TRBJ1-1|NA|TRBV4-2|NA
TGTGCCAGCAGCCAAGATTTGGGGGGTGGCACTGAAGCTTTCTTT
CASSQDLGGGTEAFF
>TRBJ2-1|NA|TRBV6-1|NA
TGTGCCAGCAGTACAGGGATCTCCTACAATGAGCAGTTCTTC
CASSTGISYNEQFF